Listed below are T cell receptor beta chains from one sample, sequenced in a study of blood T cell repertoires in COVID-19. Sequencing was performed with immunoSEQ multiplex PCR; in TCRdb, only in-frame clones are kept and a portion is missing. The table lists about 190,000 clones, roughly nine tenths of them singletons. Sequenced input: peripheral blood. These receptor sequences come from a man aged 30-40 years with acute or convalescent COVID-19. Each CDR3 is given without its conserved first and last residue. Each record gives: V gene, J gene, CDR3 protein.

TRBV30	TRBJ1-1	AWSVAGGTEAF
TRBV9	TRBJ2-7	ASSAWDRNYEQY
TRBV27	TRBJ2-6	ASSRDPGANVLT
TRBV28	TRBJ1-4	ASSSGGTANEKLF
TRBV6-5	TRBJ1-2	ASSYEGTAAGYT
TRBV27	TRBJ2-7	ASSLNRYYEQY
TRBV12-5	TRBJ1-1	ASGLDGQIIEAF
TRBV5-8	TRBJ1-3	ASRRATSSGNTIY
TRBV4-1	TRBJ1-1	ASSQVRVNTEAF
TRBV19	TRBJ2-2	ASRLAGGPPGELF
TRBV6-1	TRBJ2-7	ASSEITGAIYEQY
TRBV12-2	TRBJ1-6	ASRLFWRGDSPLH
TRBV6-5	TRBJ1-6	ASSYALPSPLH
TRBV12-3/TRBV12-4	TRBJ2-3	ASSSSTDTQY
TRBV7-8	TRBJ1-1	ASSLGLAVDTEAF
TRBV2	TRBJ2-1	ASRPPSGVPFREYEQF
TRBV6-5	TRBJ1-1	ASSYSGGTNTEAF
TRBV9	TRBJ2-3	ASSGDVGQRMTDTQY
TRBV9	TRBJ1-4	ASSKQDNEKLF
TRBV9	TRBJ1-1	ASSLLRDRGESEAF
TRBV7-5	TRBJ1-5	ARSIGQGAKKPQH
TRBV6-1	TRBJ2-7	ASSEAQRVEQY
TRBV29-1	TRBJ2-7	SASGTYEQY
TRBV6-6	TRBJ2-5	ASSYPVETQY
TRBV2	TRBJ2-7	ASRLVSYEQY
TRBV10-3	TRBJ1-2	AISEGQRERYT
TRBV23-1	TRBJ2-5	ASSQGRANQETQY
TRBV5-8	TRBJ1-1	ASSRGSGIKTPEAF
TRBV6-5	TRBJ2-5	ASSWADPQETQY
TRBV25-1	TRBJ1-1	ASSEYGERAF
TRBV11-2	TRBJ1-6	ASSSGGNNSPLH
TRBV6-6	TRBJ2-6	ASSQQHSGANVLT
TRBV5-4	TRBJ2-5	ASSSLPSGTELQETQY
TRBV20-1	TRBJ2-7	SASGIYEQY
TRBV3-1/TRBV3-2	TRBJ1-1	ASSLNRAGDAEAF
TRBV19	TRBJ1-3	ASSRVSDSGNTIY
TRBV6-5	TRBJ2-2	ASSFYSGGSGELF
TRBV5-1	TRBJ2-2	ASKGTIVYGTGELF
TRBV19	TRBJ1-6	ASRSFMRSSYNSPLH
TRBV28	TRBJ1-6	ASSSPPGNLLPLH
TRBV28	TRBJ2-7	ASSYDPSEQY